What follows are 14 T cell receptor beta chains derived from one specimen sequenced in a study of T cell repertoires in cytomegalovirus infection (dated by TCRdb to about 2019). The sequencer listed for this sample is Illumina HiSeq 1500. TCRdb handled the public reads itself, with Q25 trimming in fastp and clone calling in MiXCR, and kept productive beta chains. A single entry per CDR3 protein holds the most common genes and DNA from its merged rows. Within this sample are 500,000 or so distinct CDR3 sequences, with approximately 15% of them counted one time only. The top ten hold 20% to 30% of the sample. Sequenced input: CD8+ T cells from PBMCs. All receptors come from a human donor in good health (CMV status not recorded). Some clones in this sample may be carry-over from other donors' samples.

This chain's CDR3 is CASSEAIRGPNEKLFF. The DNA of the CDR3 is TGTGCCAGCAGTGAAGCAATCCGAGGGCCTAATGAAAAACTGTTTTTT. The gene calls are TRBV6-1 and TRBJ1-4; D gene uncertain. The ends were cut back, 0 bases at V and 3 bases at J, with 11 bases in the middle. This CDR3 contains 16 residues. Germline V gene data show CDR1 as MNHNS and CDR2 as SASEGT.

The chain has TRBV28 and TRBJ1-5, with 7 bases identical to TRBD1. Germline lookup yields CDR1 MDHEN and CDR2 SYDVKM. J gave up 9 bases and V 5 bases, and 7 bases lay outside the gene matches. The CDR3 loop spans 13 amino acids. CDR3 DNA sequence: TGTGCCAGCAGTCCCTCTACAGGGGTGCCCCAGCATTTT. Its translation is CASSPSTGVPQHF.

The chain employs TRBV15 and TRBJ2-1, with D tentatively TRBD2 (6 bases). V was pared by 0 bases and J by 3 bases, with 18 bases between. CDR1 and CDR2 (germline): LNHNV, YYDKDF (reference sequence). The CDR3 sequence is 18 residues long. CDR3 in amino acids: CATSREGGGGNNYNEQFF. The DNA of the CDR3 is TGTGCCACCAGCAGAGAAGGTGGCGGCGGGAATAACTACAATGAGCAGTTCTTC.

The table lists this clonotype with a few counts. The chain has TRBV19 and TRBJ2-3, with D possibly being TRBD2 (7 bases). This CDR3 contains 16 residues. Trimming left V 6 bases short and J 0 bases short, with 16 bases between. Germline V gene sequence: CDR1 LNHDA, CDR2 SQIVND (reference sequence). This chain's CDR3 is CASSGGLAVSTDTQYF. The CDR3 bases are TGTGCCAGTAGCGGGGGGCTAGCGGTTAGCACAGATACGCAGTATTTT.

Ten or more counts support this clonotype. V gene TRBV12-3 or TRBV12-4 combines with J gene TRBJ1-1; tentative D call: TRBD1 (5 bases). Trimming took 1 base from V and 3 from J, leaving 18 bases between them. This CDR3 region has 17 residues. CDR3 in DNA: TGTGCCAGCAGTTTAGGGGGCACAGTAGGTTTGGACACTGAAGCTTTCTTT. Its translation: CASSLGGTVGLDTEAFF.

Concerning this clonotype: The junction departs from the called germline gene at one end, perhaps through a read error. The chain employs TRBV7-6 and TRBJ2-3, with 11 nucleotides matching TRBD2. Germline-derived CDR1 and CDR2 are SGHVS and FNYEAQ. CDR3 length: 15 residues. The CDR3 reads CARRPTSGGGDTRYF. The DNA of the CDR3 is TGTGCCAGAAGGCCAACTAGCGGGGGTGGAGATACGCGGTATTTT.

This clonotype was picked up many times. V gene TRBV7-8 combines with J gene TRBJ1-2, with TRBD1 matching over 8 bases. The CDR3 loop spans 14 amino acids. CDR1 SGHVS and CDR2 FQNEAQ come from the germline V gene. Germline trimming cut 0 bases from V and 3 bases from J; bases unmatched to any gene: 0. CDR3 sequence: CASSLADRDYGYTF. CDR3 DNA: TGTGCCAGCAGCTTAGCGGACAGGGACTATGGCTACACCTTC.

The table lists this clonotype with many counts. This chain joins TRBV7-4 and TRBJ1-6; TRBD1 agrees at 7 bases. CDR3 size: 19 residues. The V segment lost 5 bases and the J segment 7 bases; nucleotides outside the gene matches: 20. Germline assignment: CDR1 SGHVT and CDR2 SQSDAQ. The CDR3 DNA follows: TGTGCCAGCAGCCCGCGACCGCTAGACAGGGCGTCGGAGAATTCACCCCTCCACTTT. This codes for CASSPRPLDRASENSPLHF.

A note on this clonotype: Because it lacks the conserved phenylalanine or tryptophan at the end, this CDR3 is likely a read error. This chain uses TRBV3-1 with TRBJ2-7; D tentatively reads TRBD1 or TRBD2 (5 bases each). The CDR3 is 14 amino acids. V was shortened by 4 bases and J by 3 bases, with 13 bases between the two germline ends. CDR1 is LGHDT, CDR2 YNNKEL, per germline (reference sequence). The CDR3 loop is CASSPRGVDYEQYL. CDR3 coding DNA: TGTGCCAGCAGCCCCCGGGGCGTAGACTACGAGCAGTACTTA.

The chain combines TRBV20-1 with TRBJ2-7; the match to TRBD1 covers 7 bases. The germline V gene has CDR1 DFQATT and CDR2 SNEGSKA (reference sequence). CDR3 length: 13 residues. After removal of 5 bases from V and 3 bases from J, the junction contained 7 bases not matched to a gene. The DNA for the CDR3 is TGCAGTGCTCGTGCGACAGGGAACTACGAGCAGTACTTC. This sequence encodes CSARATGNYEQYF.

This clonotype was recorded many times. The gene calls are TRBV7-9 and TRBJ2-1, with 8 bases fitting TRBD1. The CDR3 loop spans 15 amino acids. V lost 3 bases, J lost 5 bases, and 6 bases stayed unmatched. CDR1 and CDR2 (germline): SEHNR, FQNEAQ (reference sequence). In nucleotides, the CDR3 is TGTGCCAGCAGCTTCCCGGGACAGGTTAACAATGAGCAGTTCTTC. It translates to CASSFPGQVNNEQFF. The complete variable domain, with remaining parts taken from reference TRBV7-9 and TRBJ2-1, reads DTGVSQNPRHKITKRGQNVTFRCDPISEHNRLYWYRQTLGQGPEFLTYFQNEAQLEKSRLLSDRFSAERPKGSFSTLEIQRTEQGDSAMYLCASSFPGQVNNEQFFGPGTRLTVL.

This chain links TRBV19 with TRBJ1-1, with 7 bases matching TRBD1. The V and J ends lost 1 base and 6 bases, in that order; junction bases with no gene match: 5. Germline V lookup: CDR1 LNHDA, CDR2 SQIVND (reference sequence). This CDR3 has 14 residues. CDR3 protein: CASSIGQGWAEAFF. DNA of the CDR3: TGTGCCAGTAGTATAGGACAGGGTTGGGCTGAAGCTTTCTTT.

This clonotype was detected a few times. The V and J genes are TRBV10-3 and TRBJ1-1; possibly TRBD1 for D (5 bases). Trimming removed 3 bases from V and 7 bases from J, with 18 bases in between. The CDR3 covers 15 residues. Germline V gene lookup returns CDR1 ENHRY and CDR2 SYGVKD. The CDR3 nucleotides read TGTGCCATCAGTGAACCTGACAGCCCCGCGGATGAAGCTTTCTTT. It encodes CAISEPDSPADEAFF.

This clonotype has at least ten counts. V usage is TRBV12-5 and J usage is TRBJ2-5, with D unclear. This CDR3 is built from 13 residues. The V and J ends lost 2 bases and 6 bases respectively, with 10 bases between them. Germline CDR1 reads LGHNT; CDR2 reads FRNRAP. This chain's CDR3 is CASGLLLEKTQYF. The CDR3 DNA sequence: TGTGCTAGTGGTTTGCTCCTAGAAAAGACCCAGTACTTC.